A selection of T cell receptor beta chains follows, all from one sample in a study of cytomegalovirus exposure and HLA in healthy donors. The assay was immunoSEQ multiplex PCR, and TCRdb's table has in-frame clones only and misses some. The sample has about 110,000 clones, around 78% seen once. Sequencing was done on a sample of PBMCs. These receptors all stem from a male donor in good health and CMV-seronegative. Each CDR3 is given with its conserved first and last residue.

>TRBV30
CAWSVGPVSYEQYF
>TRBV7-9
CASSLHTGANTGELFF
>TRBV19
CASSIGGAYNEQFF
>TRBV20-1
CMADNYGYTF
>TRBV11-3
CASTATGIEKVRVTGELFF
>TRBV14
CASSQSIQGRSYEQYF
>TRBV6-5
CASSFRGTIGEQFF
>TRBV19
CASSIAGRGYNEQFF
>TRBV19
CASRGTGIAGELFF
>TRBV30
CAWSVLTYNEQFF
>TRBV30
CAWSVLGSRQETQYF
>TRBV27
CASSLNRRSLEQYF
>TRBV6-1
CASSPPAGVSDTQYF
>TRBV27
CASSPMSGIFSYEQYF
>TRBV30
CAWSGQGYYGYTF
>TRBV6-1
CASSEIHYEQYF
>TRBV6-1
CASARDRGSLHF
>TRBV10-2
CASTPGVAAYYEQYF
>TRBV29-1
CSVGTGLFTDTQYF
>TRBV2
CASSETSGGTGELFF
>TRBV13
CASSETGGTSGAGGFETQYF
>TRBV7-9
CASSFPGTGGEAGELFF
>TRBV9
CASSVGPPGSDEQFF
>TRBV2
CASTPDRGGYGYTF
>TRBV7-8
CANHPGTGWNEQFF
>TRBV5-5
CASSLPRGDEQYF
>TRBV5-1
CASSWSGGTGELFF
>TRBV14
CASSQRGLVGYNEQFF
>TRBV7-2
CASGPPYEQYF
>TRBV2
CASSFRGQGEQYF
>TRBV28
CASSPMGQGAYEQYF
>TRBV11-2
CASSLTPNTEAFF
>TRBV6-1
CASSEGLAPGNEQFF
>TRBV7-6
CASSFRQGGSSETQYF
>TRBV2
CASSPGTDTQYF
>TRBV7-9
CASSARSDRVFFSIDEQYF
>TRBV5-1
CASSLGASYEQYF
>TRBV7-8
CASSVRQGINEKLFF
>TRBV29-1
CSAGTGNYGYTF
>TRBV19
CASTMDMNTEAFF
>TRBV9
CASSGGGGGVWDTQYF
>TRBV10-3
CAISKPGLAGVGSYNEQFF
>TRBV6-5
CASSWREGRNEQYF
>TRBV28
CASGLAGVSEQFF
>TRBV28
CATGQDPFNEKLFF
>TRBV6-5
CASSSIAGGFHEQFF
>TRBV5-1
CASSSPSGYQETQYF
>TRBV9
CASSEEGGSSGTSTDTQYF
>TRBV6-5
CASGRDSRPEETQYF
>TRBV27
CASSSVIVAPPFNEQFF
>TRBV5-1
CASSLSGQSIEQYF
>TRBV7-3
CASSKRGGTDTQYF
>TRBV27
CASSRPGLLTREQYF
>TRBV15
CATSKDDRGLGEAFF